What follows are 25 T cell receptor beta chains derived from one specimen sequenced in a study of T cell repertoires in cytomegalovirus infection. Their recognized antigens are unknown. Using its own MiXCR run on the reads, TCRdb lists one record per CDR3 protein. The sample has hundreds of thousands of distinct CDR3 sequences, approximately 32% seen once. The sample was cultured CD8+ T cells from PBMCs, taken from culture after CMV antigen stimulation. These receptors were collected from a human donor in good health (CMV status not recorded). Some clones in this sample may be carry-over from other donors' samples.

This chain links TRBV19 with TRBJ1-1; D gene ambiguous. CDR3 length: 15 residues. From germline, CDR1 is LNHDA and CDR2 SQIVND (reference sequence). V was pared by 6 bases and J by 1 base, with 15 bases between. CDR3 DNA sequence: TGTGCCAGTAGCCTGGCAGGCTGGGCGAACACTGAAGCTTTCTTT. This encodes CASSLAGWANTEAFF.

This clonotype occurred many times. This chain joins TRBV7-2 and TRBJ1-4; D gene ambiguous. Germline V CDR1 and CDR2: SGHTA, FQGNSA. The ends were cut back, 5 bases at V and 3 bases at J, with 7 bases in the middle. This CDR3 has 13 amino acids. The CDR3 reads CASSPPPNEKLFF. CDR3 coding DNA: TGTGCCAGCAGCCCACCACCTAATGAAAAACTGTTTTTT. The complete variable domain, with remaining parts taken from reference TRBV7-2 and TRBJ1-4, reads GAGVSQSPSNKVTEKGKDVELRCDPISGHTALYWYRQSLGQGLEFLIYFQGNSAPDKSGLPSDRFSAERTGGSVSTLTIQRTQQEDSAVYLCASSPPPNEKLFFGSGTQLSVL.

This chain links TRBV11-1 with TRBJ2-7; D gene unclear. The germline V and J ends were trimmed by 0 bases and 0 bases, with 9 bases remaining between them. Germline V CDR1 and CDR2: SGHAT, FQDESV (reference sequence). This CDR3 spans 15 amino acids. CDR3 in amino acids: CASSLALGYSYEQYF. The DNA of the CDR3 is TGTGCCAGCAGCTTAGCGCTCGGGTACTCCTACGAGCAGTACTTC.

This clonotype was seen more than once but under ten times. The chain links TRBV7-9 to TRBJ2-1; 7 nucleotides line up with TRBD2. CDR1 SEHNR and CDR2 FQNEAQ come from the germline V gene (reference sequence). The CDR3 is made up of 15 amino acids. V lost 4 bases, J lost 5 bases, and 8 bases stayed unmatched. The CDR3: CASSSRVAGNNEQFF. CDR3 DNA sequence: TGTGCCAGCAGCTCCCGGGTAGCGGGCAACAATGAGCAGTTCTTC.

The V gene is TRBV7-9, the J gene TRBJ2-1; TRBD1 matches at 11 bases. The CDR3 length is 15 residues. V shed 4 bases, J shed 6 bases, and the junction held 5 bases outside the gene matches. CDR1 SEHNR and CDR2 FQNEAQ come from the germline V gene (reference sequence). CDR3 nucleotides: TGTGCCAGCAGCTGGGACAGGGGGTCCGGCAATGAGCAGTTCTTC. It translates to CASSWDRGSGNEQFF.

The chain carries TRBV19 and TRBJ2-7; D is ambiguous. CDR1 and CDR2 (germline): LNHDA, SQIVND (reference sequence). The CDR3 sequence is 15 residues long. V was trimmed by 3 bases and J by 1 base, leaving 13 bases between them. The CDR3 loop is CASSIFSGSSYEQYF. The DNA of the CDR3 is TGTGCCAGTAGTATTTTTTCGGGCAGTTCCTACGAGCAGTACTTC.

The gene calls are TRBV3-1 and TRBJ1-5; tentative D call: TRBD1 (5 bases). CDR1 LGHDT and CDR2 YNNKEL come from the germline V gene (reference sequence). CDR3 length: 17 residues. V was trimmed by 1 base and J by 9 bases, leaving 22 bases between them. Written as DNA, the CDR3 is TGTGCCAGCAGCCAAGGGGTGGTAGTCGACAGCGGAGGGCCCCAGCATTTT. Its protein is CASSQGVVVDSGGPQHF.

The chain has TRBV7-9 and TRBJ1-2; D is ambiguous. V was trimmed by 5 bases and J by 4 bases, leaving 17 bases between them. Germline lookup yields CDR1 SEHNR and CDR2 FQNEAQ (reference sequence). CDR3 size: 15 residues. The CDR3 coding sequence is TGTGCCAGCAGCCCCGGAGGCTGGACCCCCTATGGCTACACCTTC. It codes for CASSPGGWTPYGYTF.

This clonotype was picked up a small number of times. CDR3 in amino acids: CASSRSGRTENAYEQYF. The CDR3 nucleotides read TGTGCCAGCAGCCGCTCGGGGAGAACGGAGAATGCCTACGAGCAGTACTTC. This chain joins TRBV12-3 or TRBV12-4 and TRBJ2-7, with D maybe TRBD2 (5 bases). This CDR3 comprises 17 residues. The V end lost 6 bases, the J end lost 2 bases, and 23 bases lay between the germline ends.

The chain joins TRBV19 to TRBJ1-1; D ambiguous. CDR3 length equals 12 residues. V gave up 6 bases and J gave up 4 bases, with 9 bases separating them. Germline CDR1 LNHDA, CDR2 SQIVND (reference sequence). CDR3 region: CASRSSGTEAFF. CDR3 sequence (DNA): TGTGCCAGTAGATCGTCGGGCACTGAAGCTTTCTTT.

This chain links TRBV6-1 with TRBJ1-6; D gene ambiguous. Germline V gives CDR1 MNHNS, CDR2 SASEGT. CDR3 length: 16 amino acids. The V gene lost 0 bases and the J gene lost 10 bases, with 16 bases spanning the gap. CDR3 sequence reads: CASSEAVGMVGSPLHF. For the CDR3, the DNA is TGTGCCAGCAGTGAAGCGGTCGGCATGGTAGGATCACCCCTCCACTTT.

The chain recombines TRBV6-6 with TRBJ1-1, with TRBD1 matching over 7 bases. The CDR3 loop spans 14 amino acids. Looked up from germline, CDR1 is MNHNY and CDR2 is SVGAGI (reference sequence). Trimming at V came to 4 bases and at J to 7 bases, leaving 9 bases not matched to a gene. For the CDR3, the DNA is TGTGCCAGCAGTTCCCGTAAGGGGGCCGTTGAAGCTTTCTTT. The encoded protein is CASSSRKGAVEAFF.

This sequence joins TRBV10-2 and TRBJ2-3; D call uncertain. CDR3 size: 10 residues. The germline V gene encodes CDR1 WSHSY and CDR2 SAAADI. V was shortened by 10 bases and J by 4 bases, with 6 bases between the two germline ends. The CDR3 coding sequence is TGCGCCACCCGCGCAGATACGCAGTATTTT. Translating gives CATRADTQYF.

There are a few counts of this clonotype. V usage is TRBV7-2 and J usage is TRBJ1-3; no clear D. V was cut by 5 bases and J by 4 bases, with 12 bases left in between. CDR1 and CDR2 from the germline V gene are SGHTA and FQGNSA. This CDR3 region has 14 residues. The CDR3 DNA reads TGTGCCAGCAGCCCTGCTGGCGGGGGAAACACCATATATTTT. It specifies CASSPAGGGNTIYF.

The chain links TRBV20-1 to TRBJ2-7; no clear D. V lost 5 bases to trimming and J lost 6 bases, with 17 bases between them. The CDR3 contains 13 residues. Per germline, CDR1 DFQATT and CDR2 SNEGSKA (reference sequence). The CDR3 bases are TGCAGTGCTCCCGGTGGGGTTCGAGGCGAGCAGTACTTC. Translating gives CSAPGGVRGEQYF.

This clonotype was seen a handful of times. The chain recombines TRBV6-2 or TRBV6-3 with TRBJ2-7, with 10 bases fitting TRBD1. CDR1 is MNHEY and CDR2 is SVGEGT in the germline V gene. The CDR3 is made up of 15 amino acids. V lost 4 bases to trimming and J lost 4 bases; unmatched junction nucleotides: 7. CDR3 sequence (DNA): TGTGCCAGCAGTTCGTTCCGGACAGGGGGTTACGAGCAGTACGTC. Protein: CASSSFRTGGYEQYV.

This clonotype was recorded many times. This rearrangement joins TRBV7-2 to TRBJ2-3; D may be TRBD1 (6 bases). CDR3 length: 17 amino acids. V lost 4 bases and J 3 bases, leaving 20 bases between the germline ends. Looked up from germline, CDR1 is SGHTA and CDR2 is FQGNSA. CDR3 in DNA: TGTGCCAGCAGCTCGGTCCCAGGGGACCGGATTACAGATACGCAGTATTTT. Translating gives CASSSVPGDRITDTQYF.

This clonotype has more than one count but fewer than ten. J is TRBJ2-3 and V is TRBV6-6, with D perhaps being TRBD1 or TRBD2 (5 bases each). Germline CDR1 reads MNHNY; CDR2 reads SVGAGI (reference sequence). CDR3 length: 15 residues. Deletions cut 3 bases from V and 0 bases from J, with 10 bases between. In nucleotides, the CDR3 is TGTGCCAGCAGTTATCCGGGACGCAGCACAGATACGCAGTATTTT. Amino acids: CASSYPGRSTDTQYF.

The chain combines TRBV5-5 with TRBJ2-1; 7 bases are shared with TRBD1. CDR3 size: 16 residues. Trimming cost V 4 bases and J 0 bases; bases outside gene matches: 7. Germline loops: CDR1 SGHKS, CDR2 YYEKEE (reference sequence). As DNA, the CDR3 is TGTGCCAGCAGCACGGGGACAGCGAGCTCCTACAATGAGCAGTTCTTC. Encoded protein: CASSTGTASSYNEQFF.

The CDR3 DNA reads TGCGCCAGCAGCCAAGATGGGGGTTTGACAGGGCTGACGGGTCAGCCCCAGCATTTT. It is translated as CASSQDGGLTGLTGQPQHF. J is TRBJ1-5 and V is TRBV4-1, with 7 bases fitting TRBD1. In germline, CDR1 is MGHRA, CDR2 YSYEKL. V shed 0 bases, J shed 6 bases, and the junction held 17 bases outside the gene matches. This CDR3 is 19 amino acids long.

Concerning this clonotype: The germline gene is not matched at one end of the junction; a read error may be the cause. V gene TRBV7-8 combines with J gene TRBJ1-1; 10 positions agree with TRBD1. The length of the CDR3 is 16 residues. Germline V gene data show CDR1 as SGHVS and CDR2 as FQNEAQ. CDR3 DNA sequence: TGTACCAGCAGCTGGCCGGGGGACAGGGGTTTGAATGAAGCTTTCTTT. This translates into CTSSWPGDRGLNEAFF.

The chain recombines TRBV14 with TRBJ2-2; 8 nucleotides line up with TRBD1. This CDR3 has 15 amino acids. The germline V gene encodes CDR1 SGHDN and CDR2 FVKESK. Losses at the gene ends were 4 bases for V and 6 bases for J; bases not matched to a gene: 7. DNA of the CDR3: TGTGCCAGCAGCCCCGTGGACAGGGTGGCCGGGGAGCTGTTTTTT. This gives the protein CASSPVDRVAGELFF.

This rearrangement joins TRBV4-3 to TRBJ2-5; TRBD1 matches 9 bases. CDR3 size: 16 residues. Unmatched junction bases numbered 3, after V lost 0 bases and J lost 1 base. The germline gives CDR1 LGHNA, CDR2 YSLEER. CDR3 coding DNA: TGCGCCAGCAGCCAAGAGGACAGGGGCCCCCAAGAGACCCAGTACTTC. Its protein product is CASSQEDRGPQETQYF.

This clonotype was seen many times. The genes are TRBV7-8 and TRBJ2-1, with 9 positions matching TRBD2. With 7 bases clipped from V and 3 bases from J, the junction kept 25 bases outside the gene matches. The CDR3 contains 21 residues. Germline V CDR1 and CDR2: SGHVS, FQNEAQ. CDR3 DNA sequence: TGTGCCAGCACCTCGGGTCCTACAAGCGGGGGGCCCCGCTCCCGCTACAATGAGCAGTTCTTC. Encoded protein: CASTSGPTSGGPRSRYNEQFF.

Many counts were recorded for this clonotype. One end of the junction fails to match germline, which may point to a read error. The chain joins TRBV4-1 to TRBJ2-1, with 9 positions matching TRBD1. Germline V gene lookup returns CDR1 MGHRA and CDR2 YSYEKL. CDR3 length: 14 residues. CDR3 sequence (DNA): TGTGCCAGCAGCCAGGACAGGGGCTACAATGAGCAGTTCTTC. It translates to CASSQDRGYNEQFF.